Listed here are 25 T cell receptor beta chains from one sample, sequenced in a study of cytomegalovirus exposure and HLA in healthy donors (dated 2017 in TCRdb). The library was prepared using the immunoSEQ multiplex PCR assay. In its TCRdb copy, this immuneACCESS table keeps in-frame sequences only and misses some clones. Where compared with another copy, unresolved V genes explain less than half of these, and the others have no known cause. Within this sample are some 80,000 clones, with approximately 96% of them counted one time only. The leading ten clones occupy approximately 1.2% of the sample. Sequencing was carried out using PBMCs. The receptors derive from a woman younger than 30 in good health and CMV-seronegative.

The chain employs TRBV5-1 and TRBJ1-1, with D perhaps TRBD1 (6 bases). The V gene's germline CDR1 is SGHRS and CDR2 YFSETQ. The CDR3 is made up of 14 amino acids. Trimming removed 0 bases at V and 5 bases at J, with 11 bases between. The CDR3 bases are TGCGCCAGCAGCTTGGCCAGGACAGCAACTGAAGCTTTCTTT. Its protein is CASSLARTATEAFF.

This rearrangement joins TRBV7-9 to TRBJ2-3; 8 bases fit TRBD1. Germline trimming cut 7 bases from V and 7 bases from J; bases unmatched to any gene: 10. There are 14 residues in the CDR3. CDR1 and CDR2 from the germline V gene are SEHNR and FQNEAQ (reference sequence). CDR3 bases: TGTGCCAGCACCCTGACAGGGGACATGAATACGCAGTATTTT. Its protein product is CASTLTGDMNTQYF.

This chain links TRBV19 with TRBJ2-1; 12 positions match TRBD2. Trimming took 6 bases from V and 4 from J; bases not matched to a gene: 10. The CDR3 is made up of 17 amino acids. CDR1 is LNHDA, CDR2 SQIVND, per germline (reference sequence). DNA of the CDR3: TGTGCCAGTAGAAACCTAGCGGGAGGGCCGCGGTACAATGAGCAGTTCTTC. Translation gives CASRNLAGGPRYNEQFF.

In DNA, the CDR3 is TGTGCCAGTAGTGGATCCGGACAGGGTCTTAATGGCTACACCTTC. This gives the protein CASSGSGQGLNGYTF. The V gene is TRBV19, the J gene TRBJ1-2, with TRBD1 matching over 8 bases. After removal of 5 bases from V and 6 bases from J, the junction contained 11 bases not matched to a gene. Germline CDR1 LNHDA, CDR2 SQIVND (reference sequence). The CDR3 sequence is 15 residues long.

The V gene is TRBV10-1, the J gene TRBJ1-2, with 8 positions matching TRBD1. The germline V gene has CDR1 WNHNN and CDR2 SYGVQD (reference sequence). With V trimmed by 4 bases and J by 8 bases, 6 bases remained unmatched. The CDR3 extends over 13 amino acids. In nucleotides, the CDR3 is TGCGCCAGCAGTGCAGGGGGCTTAGGGGGCTACACCTTC. This encodes CASSAGGLGGYTF.

This chain uses TRBV7-8 with TRBJ2-5; 7 positions match TRBD1. Trimming at V came to 3 bases and at J to 0 bases, leaving 4 bases not matched to a gene. The germline V gene encodes CDR1 SGHVS and CDR2 FQNEAQ. The CDR3 sequence is 15 residues long. CDR3 coding DNA: TGTGCCAGCAGCTTTTGGGACAGAAACCAAGAGACCCAGTACTTC. Its protein product is CASSFWDRNQETQYF.

The chain has TRBV7-2 and TRBJ2-1, with TRBD1 identical over 7 bases. The germline gives CDR1 SGHTA, CDR2 FQGNSA. V shed 3 bases, J shed 14 bases, and the junction held 13 bases outside the gene matches. This CDR3 has 14 residues. This CDR3 reads CASSFALGDRVEFF. The CDR3, as DNA: TGTGCCAGCAGCTTCGCTCTGGGCGACAGGGTGGAGTTCTTC.

The chain uses TRBV19 and TRBJ2-1; 9 nucleotides align to TRBD2. The length of the CDR3 is 17 residues. From germline, CDR1 is LNHDA and CDR2 SQIVND (reference sequence). V lost 3 bases and J lost 1; bases outside the gene matches: 7. This chain's CDR3 is CASSIGREGGSYNEQFF. In DNA, the CDR3 is TGTGCCAGTAGTATTGGGCGGGAGGGGGGTTCCTACAATGAGCAGTTCTTC.

This sequence joins TRBV7-2 and TRBJ2-1; TRBD2 aligns across 11 bases. The J segment lost 7 bases and the V segment lost 4 bases, leaving 6 bases of the junction unmatched. Per the germline V gene, CDR1 is SGHTA and CDR2 is FQGNSA. The CDR3 sequence is 15 residues long. The CDR3 coding sequence is TGTGCCAGCAGCTCCTTGGGACTAGCGGAGAATGAGCAGTTCTTC. Translated: CASSSLGLAENEQFF.

V and J are TRBV9 and TRBJ2-3; the D is unclear. CDR1 SGDLS and CDR2 YYNGEE come from the germline V gene. V lost 3 bases and J 2 bases, leaving 7 bases between the germline ends. The CDR3 has 13 amino acids. CDR3 in amino acids: CASSALSTDTQYF. In DNA form, the CDR3 reads TGTGCCAGCAGCGCGCTATCCACAGATACGCAGTATTTT.

J is TRBJ1-4 and V is TRBV28; TRBD1 matches at 8 bases. The germline CDR1 and CDR2 sequences are MDHEN and SYDVKM. This CDR3 has 16 amino acids. V lost 6 bases and J lost 4; bases outside the gene matches: 10. CDR3 DNA: TGTGCCAGCAGGCCAACTACAGGGGGGGTTAATGAAAAACTGTTTTTT. It codes for CASRPTTGGVNEKLFF.

The chain carries TRBV2 and TRBJ2-1; 13 bases map to TRBD2. The CDR3 totals 15 residues. After removal of 6 bases from V and 7 bases from J, the junction contained 6 bases not matched to a gene. CDR1 is SNHLY, CDR2 FYNNEI, per germline. CDR3 coding DNA: TGTGCCAGCAGGGAGACTAGCGGGAGGTCAAATGAGCAGTTCTTC. Protein: CASRETSGRSNEQFF.

V usage is TRBV27 and J usage is TRBJ1-5; 7 bases fit TRBD1. This CDR3 comprises 17 residues. After removal of 2 bases from V and 4 bases from J, the junction contained 11 bases not matched to a gene. From germline, CDR1 is MNHEY and CDR2 SMNVEV (reference sequence). In DNA, the CDR3 is TGTGCCAGCAGTTTACCCTTGGGAAGGGGGCGGAATCAGCCCCAGCATTTT. Translated, it gives CASSLPLGRGRNQPQHF.

The chain couples TRBV27 to TRBJ1-1; no clear D. The V gene lost 6 bases and the J gene lost 1 base, with 12 bases spanning the gap. The CDR3 spans 14 residues. Germline CDR1 and CDR2: MNHEY and SMNVEV (reference sequence). DNA of the CDR3: TGTGCCAGCAGCCCTTATGAGCCGAACACTGAAGCTTTCTTT. Translation gives CASSPYEPNTEAFF.

CDR3 residues: CASSDRILAEAFF. In DNA form, the CDR3 reads TGTGCCAGCAGTGACAGAATTTTGGCTGAAGCTTTCTTT. V and J are TRBV27 and TRBJ1-1; a possible D gene is TRBD1 (5 bases). Germline V gene sequence: CDR1 MNHEY, CDR2 SMNVEV (reference sequence). The CDR3 length is 13 residues. The V gene lost 5 bases and the J gene lost 6 bases, with 13 bases spanning the gap.

The chain carries TRBV2 and TRBJ1-1; D might be TRBD1 (5 bases). Germline V gene sequence: CDR1 SNHLY, CDR2 FYNNEI. Trimming pared 4 bases from V and 0 bases from J, leaving 21 bases between. This CDR3 comprises 18 residues. The CDR3 DNA follows: TGTGCCAGCAGTGTTAGGCAGGGCGTCAGTGAGATGAACACTGAAGCTTTCTTT. Its translation is CASSVRQGVSEMNTEAFF.

This chain joins TRBV5-6 and TRBJ1-4, with D possibly being TRBD1 (6 bases). The CDR3 contains 15 residues. V gave up 5 bases and J gave up 6 bases, with 17 bases separating them. The germline V gene encodes CDR1 SGHDT and CDR2 YYEEEE. The CDR3 region has the DNA TGTGCCAGCAGTCTATCCAGGGGACGGGATGAAAAACTGTTTTTT. Translating it yields CASSLSRGRDEKLFF.

The chain is built from TRBV19 and TRBJ1-2, with no clear D. CDR1 is LNHDA and CDR2 is SQIVND in the germline V gene (reference sequence). The CDR3 runs to 11 residues. With 9 bases removed from V and 2 bases from J, the gap between germline ends came to 7 bases. CDR3 in DNA: TGTGCCAGCGCGCTGAACTATGGCTACACCTTC. Translated, it gives CASALNYGYTF.

V gene TRBV25-1 combines with J gene TRBJ1-2; D ambiguous. V dropped 4 bases and J dropped 1 base, with 7 bases sitting between them. Looked up from germline, CDR1 is MGHDK and CDR2 is SYGVNS. This CDR3 contains 13 residues. The CDR3, as DNA: TGTGCCAGCAGTGTTGAGTTTAACTATGGCTACACCTTC. It specifies CASSVEFNYGYTF.

The J gene is TRBJ2-1, the V gene TRBV7-6; D may be TRBD2 (5 bases). Per the germline V gene, CDR1 is SGHVS and CDR2 is FNYEAQ. The CDR3 contains 16 residues. V was clipped by 5 bases and J by 0 bases, with 14 bases between them. CDR3 loop: CASSPRSGTSYNEQFF. The CDR3 DNA is TGTGCCAGCAGCCCCCGAAGCGGAACCTCCTACAATGAGCAGTTCTTC.

This clone appeared once. The V call is TRBV29-1, the J call TRBJ2-7; D might be TRBD1 (5 bases). This CDR3 has 12 residues. Trimming shortened V by 4 bases and J by 3 bases, and 10 bases separated the two germline ends. The germline gives CDR1 SQVTM, CDR2 ANQGSEA. Here the CDR3 DNA reads TGCAGCGTTGGCCAGGGCGGCTACGAGCAGTACTTC. Amino acids: CSVGQGGYEQYF.

J is TRBJ1-5 and V is TRBV15; 9 positions agree with TRBD1. Per the germline V gene, CDR1 is LNHNV and CDR2 is YYDKDF (reference sequence). The CDR3 totals 16 residues. With 2 bases clipped from V and 10 bases from J, the junction kept 12 bases outside the gene matches. This CDR3 reads CATSRSGTGLERPQHF. In DNA form, the CDR3 reads TGTGCCACCAGCAGATCTGGGACAGGGCTCGAGAGACCCCAGCATTTT.

This clone came up once. The chain recombines TRBV5-1 with TRBJ2-3; TRBD2 agrees at 7 bases. Looked up from germline, CDR1 is SGHRS and CDR2 is YFSETQ. This CDR3 contains 15 residues. V was pared by 2 bases and J by 3 bases, with 6 bases of the junction left unmatched. As DNA, the CDR3 is TGCGCCAGCAGCTTCGGGCTAGCGGAAACAGATACGCAGTATTTT. Amino acids: CASSFGLAETDTQYF.

This clone was seen once. The CDR3 is CSVRDTSTDTQYF. The CDR3 DNA is TGCAGCGTTCGGGACACTAGCACAGATACGCAGTATTTT. This chain joins TRBV29-1 and TRBJ2-3; perhaps TRBD1 as D (6 bases). Trimming left V 5 bases short and J 0 bases short, with 9 bases between. CDR3 length equals 13 residues. The germline V gene has CDR1 SQVTM and CDR2 ANQGSEA.

CDR3 protein: CASSLGRGTGDGYTF. In DNA, the CDR3 is TGCGCCAGCAGCTTGGGCCGGGGAACGGGGGACGGCTACACCTTC. The chain employs TRBV5-1 and TRBJ1-2; D perhaps matches TRBD1 (5 bases). Germline V CDR1 and CDR2: SGHRS, YFSETQ. The CDR3 runs 15 residues. V was trimmed by 0 bases and J by 8 bases, leaving 17 bases between them.